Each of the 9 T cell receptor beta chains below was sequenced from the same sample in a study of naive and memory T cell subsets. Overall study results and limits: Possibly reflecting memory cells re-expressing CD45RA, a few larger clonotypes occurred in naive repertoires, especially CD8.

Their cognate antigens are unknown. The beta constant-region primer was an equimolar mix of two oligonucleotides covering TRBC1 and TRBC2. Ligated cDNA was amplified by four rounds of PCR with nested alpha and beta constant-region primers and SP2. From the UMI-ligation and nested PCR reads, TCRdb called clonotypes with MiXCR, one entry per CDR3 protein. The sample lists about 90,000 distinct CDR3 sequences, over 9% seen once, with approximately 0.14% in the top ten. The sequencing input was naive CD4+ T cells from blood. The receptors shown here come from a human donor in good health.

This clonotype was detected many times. The CDR3 sequence is CASSIPRTINEQFF. CDR3 nucleotide sequence: TGTGCCAGTAGTATTCCCCGGACTATCAATGAGCAGTTCTTC. The chain couples TRBV19 to TRBJ2-1, with D possibly being TRBD2 (6 bases). The CDR3 runs to 14 residues. Germline-derived CDR1 and CDR2 are LNHDA and SQIVND (reference sequence). The ends were cut back, 3 bases at V and 6 bases at J, with 12 bases in the middle.

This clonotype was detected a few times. The CDR3 DNA follows: TGTGCCAGCAGTGAAGGGGAAATCCCCTACACCTTC. It yields the protein CASSEGEIPYTF. The gene calls are TRBV6-1 and TRBJ1-2, with D unresolved. The CDR3 is made up of 12 amino acids. CDR1 and CDR2 (germline): MNHNS, SASEGT. V gave up 1 base and J gave up 10 bases, with 10 bases separating them.

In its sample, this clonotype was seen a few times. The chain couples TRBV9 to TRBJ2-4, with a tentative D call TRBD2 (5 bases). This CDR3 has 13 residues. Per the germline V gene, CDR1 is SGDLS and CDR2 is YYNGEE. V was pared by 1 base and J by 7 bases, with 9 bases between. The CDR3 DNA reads TGTGCCAGCAGCGTAACCCCGGGGAACATTCAGTACTTC. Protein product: CASSVTPGNIQYF.

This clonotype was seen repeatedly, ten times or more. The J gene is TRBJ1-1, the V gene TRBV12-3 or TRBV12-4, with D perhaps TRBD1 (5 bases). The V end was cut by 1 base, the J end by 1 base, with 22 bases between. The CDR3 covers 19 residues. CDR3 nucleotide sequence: TGTGCCAGCAGTTTAGAGAGCCCGGGACGGTCGATAGGGAACACTGAAGCTTTCTTT. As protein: CASSLESPGRSIGNTEAFF.

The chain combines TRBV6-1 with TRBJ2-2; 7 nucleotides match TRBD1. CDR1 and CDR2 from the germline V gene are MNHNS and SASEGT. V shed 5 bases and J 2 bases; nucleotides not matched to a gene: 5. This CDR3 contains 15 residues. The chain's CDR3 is CASSLTGVNTGELFF. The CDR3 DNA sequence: TGTGCCAGCAGTTTAACAGGGGTTAACACCGGGGAGCTGTTTTTT.

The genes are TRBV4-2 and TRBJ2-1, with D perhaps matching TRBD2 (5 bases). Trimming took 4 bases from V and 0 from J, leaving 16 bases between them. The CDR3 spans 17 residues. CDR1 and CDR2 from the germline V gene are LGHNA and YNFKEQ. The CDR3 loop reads CASSLTSQGSSYNEQFF. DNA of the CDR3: TGTGCCAGCAGCCTAACTTCTCAAGGGAGCTCCTACAATGAGCAGTTCTTC.

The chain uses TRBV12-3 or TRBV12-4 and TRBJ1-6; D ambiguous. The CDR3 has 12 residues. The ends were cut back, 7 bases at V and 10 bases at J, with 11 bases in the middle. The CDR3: CASTGGRSPLHF. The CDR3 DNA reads TGTGCCAGCACGGGAGGTCGATCACCCCTCCACTTT.

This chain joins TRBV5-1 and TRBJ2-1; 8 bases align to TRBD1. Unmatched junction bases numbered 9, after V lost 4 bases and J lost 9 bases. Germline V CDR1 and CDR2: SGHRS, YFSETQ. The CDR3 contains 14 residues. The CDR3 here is CASSTGQGPGEQFF. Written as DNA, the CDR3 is TGCGCCAGCAGCACCGGACAGGGTCCTGGTGAGCAGTTCTTC.

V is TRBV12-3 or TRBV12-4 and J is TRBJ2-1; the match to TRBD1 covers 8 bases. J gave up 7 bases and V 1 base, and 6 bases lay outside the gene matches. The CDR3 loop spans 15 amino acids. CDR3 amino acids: CASSLGQGARNEQFF. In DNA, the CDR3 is TGTGCCAGCAGTTTAGGGCAGGGGGCGCGTAATGAGCAGTTCTTC.